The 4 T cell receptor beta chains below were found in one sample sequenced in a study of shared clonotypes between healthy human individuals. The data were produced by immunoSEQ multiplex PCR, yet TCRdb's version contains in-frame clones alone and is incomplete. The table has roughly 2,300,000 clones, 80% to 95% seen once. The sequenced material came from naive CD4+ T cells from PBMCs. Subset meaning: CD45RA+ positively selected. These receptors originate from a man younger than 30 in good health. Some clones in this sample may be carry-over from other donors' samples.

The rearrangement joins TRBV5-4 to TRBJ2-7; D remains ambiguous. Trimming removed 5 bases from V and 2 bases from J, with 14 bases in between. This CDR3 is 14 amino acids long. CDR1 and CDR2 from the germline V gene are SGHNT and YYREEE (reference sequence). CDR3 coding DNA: TGTGCCAGCAGACCGGACCTCTTGACCTACGAGCAGTACTTC. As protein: CASRPDLLTYEQYF.

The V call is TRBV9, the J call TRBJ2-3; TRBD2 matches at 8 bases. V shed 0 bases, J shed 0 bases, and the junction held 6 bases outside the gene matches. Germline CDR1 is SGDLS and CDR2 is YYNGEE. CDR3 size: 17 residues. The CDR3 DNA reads TGTGCCAGCAGCGTAGCTCCAGCGGGGGCTAGCACAGATACGCAGTATTTT. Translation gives CASSVAPAGASTDTQYF.

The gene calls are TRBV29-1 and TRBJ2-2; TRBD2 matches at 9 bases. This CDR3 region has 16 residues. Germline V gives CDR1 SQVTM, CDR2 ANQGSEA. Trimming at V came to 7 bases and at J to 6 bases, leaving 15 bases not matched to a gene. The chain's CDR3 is CSAVGYGGRVPGELFF. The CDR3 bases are TGCAGCGCCGTCGGATATGGCGGGAGGGTTCCCGGGGAGCTGTTTTTT.

The CDR3 DNA reads as TGTGCCAGCATGTCCGAGGGCCTAGCCAAAAACATTCAGTACTTC. Amino acids: CASMSEGLAKNIQYF. J is TRBJ2-4 and V is TRBV6-9, with D possibly matching TRBD2 (5 bases). This CDR3 comprises 15 residues. V dropped 7 bases and J dropped 0 bases, with 13 bases sitting between them. CDR1 and CDR2 from the germline V gene are MNHGY and SVAAGI.